The 30 T cell receptor beta chains listed next were all sequenced from one sample in a study of blood T cells in healthy people across ages. Using a J-beta primer mix together with a sample-barcoded 5' primer, a second PCR was run for about 6 to 12 cycles. In TCRdb, the 5' RACE reads were re-called with MiXCR into one record per CDR3 protein. Of approximately 320,000 distinct CDR3 sequences in the sample, roughly 26% were seen once. Sequencing input: blood. These receptors all stem from a woman between 70 and 85 years old in good health.

This clonotype was observed a few times. The rearrangement links TRBV28 to TRBJ1-2; D gene ambiguous. Trimming left V 5 bases short and J 4 bases short, with 20 bases between. Germline V CDR1 and CDR2: MDHEN, SYDVKM. This CDR3 comprises 16 residues. The CDR3 reads CASSTTHSASGYGYTF. CDR3 nucleotides: TGTGCCAGCAGTACAACACACAGCGCATCTGGCTATGGCTACACCTTC.

A few counts support this clonotype. The chain joins TRBV5-1 to TRBJ2-7, with 8 bases identical to TRBD1. J was trimmed by 0 bases and V by 0 bases; bases with no gene match: 8. This CDR3 has 17 residues. The germline V gene has CDR1 SGHRS and CDR2 YFSETQ. CDR3 in DNA: TGCGCCAGCAGCTTGGACAGGGGGAGGATTGGCTCCTACGAGCAGTACTTC. The encoded protein is CASSLDRGRIGSYEQYF.

The chain joins TRBV25-1 to TRBJ1-2; no definite D call. Looked up from germline, CDR1 is MGHDK and CDR2 is SYGVNS. Deletions cut 9 bases from V and 5 bases from J, with 10 bases between. The CDR3 spans 11 residues. For the CDR3, the DNA is TGTGCCAGTTGGACGGCTTATGGCTACACCTTC. Its translation: CASWTAYGYTF.

The table lists this clonotype with a few counts. The chain uses TRBV29-1 and TRBJ1-1; D possibly corresponds to TRBD1 (5 bases). Germline lookup yields CDR1 SQVTM and CDR2 ANQGSEA. V lost 4 bases and J lost 7, with 22 bases in between. The CDR3 sequence is 15 residues long. CDR3 coding DNA: TGCAGCGTTGGGGAGGGGCCCGGGGCTAAACTTGAAGCTTTCTTT. This sequence encodes CSVGEGPGAKLEAFF.

The chain joins TRBV10-2 to TRBJ2-5; D might be TRBD1 (5 bases). This CDR3 is 14 amino acids long. Looked up from germline, CDR1 is WSHSY and CDR2 is SAAADI. V lost 2 bases and J lost 4, with 11 bases in between. As DNA, the CDR3 is TGCGCCAGCAGTGAGGGCGGCAGGGCAGAGACCCAGTACTTC. Translated, it gives CASSEGGRAETQYF.

A note on this clonotype: This sequence may be a read error, since a much larger clone differs from it by one base. The DNA of the CDR3 is TGTGCCGGCAGTGAAGCGCCCGGTGGAGGGGACTTAGCCAAAAACATTCAGTACTTC. Translated: CAGSEAPGGGDLAKNIQYF. The rearrangement links TRBV6-1 to TRBJ2-4, with D maybe TRBD2 (6 bases). Per germline, CDR1 MNHNS and CDR2 SASEGT. The CDR3 is 19 residues long.

The V gene is TRBV4-2, the J gene TRBJ2-3; 7 nucleotides agree with TRBD2. V dropped 4 bases and J dropped 3; count of bases not matched to a gene: 7. The CDR3 extends over 15 amino acids. Germline loops: CDR1 LGHNA, CDR2 YNFKEQ. This chain's CDR3 is CASSRRTSATDTQYF. Written as DNA, the CDR3 is TGTGCCAGCAGCCGGCGTACTAGCGCTACAGATACGCAGTATTTT.

Details on this clonotype: At one boundary the junction diverges from the germline segment, which might be a read error. V usage is TRBV3-1 and J usage is TRBJ2-5; D may be TRBD1 (6 bases). The CDR3 loop spans 15 amino acids. The germline gives CDR1 LGHDT, CDR2 YNNKEL (reference sequence). The CDR3 loop reads CASSQDMGRGYEQYF. The CDR3, as DNA: TGTGCCAGCAGCCAAGATATGGGCAGGGGCTACGAGCAGTATTTC.

This clonotype was seen only a few times. The chain has TRBV5-1 and TRBJ2-3; possible D gene TRBD2, 6 bases. The V end was cut by 5 bases, the J end by 1 base, with 11 bases between. CDR1 SGHRS and CDR2 YFSETQ come from the germline V gene. The CDR3 consists of 14 residues. This chain's CDR3 is CASRPGDRTDTQYF. Written as DNA, the CDR3 is TGCGCCAGCAGGCCGGGGGACCGCACAGATACGCAGTATTTT. The whole variable domain, remainder taken from reference TRBV5-1 and TRBJ2-3, is KAGVTQTPRYLIKTRGQQVTLSCSPISGHRSVSWYQQTPGQGLQFLFEYFSETQRNKGNFPGRFSGRQFSNSRSEMNVSTLELGDSALYLCASRPGDRTDTQYFGPGTRLTVL.

This chain joins TRBV9 and TRBJ2-1, with D tentatively TRBD2 (6 bases). Germline assignment: CDR1 SGDLS and CDR2 YYNGEE. Trimming stripped 0 bases from V and 10 bases from J, with 17 bases between. The CDR3 loop spans 15 amino acids. Here the CDR3 reads CASSVVGRGLSEQFF. The CDR3 DNA sequence: TGTGCCAGCAGCGTAGTTGGACGGGGGTTGTCGGAGCAGTTCTTC.

The rearrangement links TRBV9 to TRBJ2-1; 9 positions match TRBD2. The CDR3 is 17 amino acids. After removal of 4 bases from V and 4 bases from J, the junction contained 12 bases not matched to a gene. Germline CDR1 is SGDLS and CDR2 is YYNGEE. CDR3 in amino acids: CASSSPASGIDYNEQFF. The CDR3 bases are TGTGCCAGCAGCTCTCCTGCTAGCGGGATCGATTACAATGAGCAGTTCTTC.

This clonotype occurred a few times. This chain connects TRBV10-3 to TRBJ1-1, with D possibly being TRBD1 (6 bases). From germline, CDR1 is ENHRY and CDR2 SYGVKD. The CDR3 covers 13 residues. Trimming shortened V by 2 bases and J by 7 bases, and 11 bases separated the two germline ends. CDR3 coding DNA: TGTGCCATCAGTGAGGACCACAGGGATGAAGCTTTCTTT. Translated, it gives CAISEDHRDEAFF.

The rearrangement links TRBV7-2 to TRBJ2-5, with no clear D. Trimming took 4 bases from V and 0 from J, leaving 9 bases between them. Germline CDR1 SGHTA, CDR2 FQGNSA. The length of the CDR3 is 14 residues. As DNA, the CDR3 is TGTGCCAGCAGCTCCGAAGCGTACCAAGAGACCCAGTACTTC. Encoded protein: CASSSEAYQETQYF.

The table lists this clonotype with a few counts. The chain combines TRBV3-1 with TRBJ2-5; TRBD2 aligns across 9 bases. CDR3 size: 18 residues. Germline values: CDR1 LGHDT, CDR2 YNNKEL (reference sequence). The V and J ends lost 4 bases and 5 bases, in that order; junction bases with no gene match: 17. The DNA of the CDR3 is TGTGCCAGCAGCCTCTTCCTTAGCGGGAGTAGCAATGGGGAGACCCAGTACTTC. Translated: CASSLFLSGSSNGETQYF.

This clonotype was seen a handful of times. The chain combines TRBV20-1 with TRBJ1-6, with D possibly matching TRBD1 (5 bases). This CDR3 region has 14 residues. The germline gives CDR1 DFQATT, CDR2 SNEGSKA (reference sequence). Trimming removed 0 bases from V and 10 bases from J, with 13 bases in between. CDR3 nucleotides: TGCAGTGCTAGAGACAGGGAAGGAGGATCACCCCTCCACTTT. Amino acids: CSARDREGGSPLHF.

The rearrangement uses TRBV20-1 and TRBJ1-2, with 7 bases aligning to TRBD1. CDR3 length equals 14 residues. The V gene's germline CDR1 is DFQATT and CDR2 SNEGSKA (reference sequence). Trimming cost V 3 bases and J 2 bases; bases outside gene matches: 6. The CDR3 bases are TGCAGTGCTAGGGATGACAGGGACAACTATGGCTACACCTTC. Residues: CSARDDRDNYGYTF.

This clonotype was observed a few times. The V gene is TRBV27, the J gene TRBJ2-1; 8 nucleotides match TRBD2. Germline CDR1 reads MNHEY; CDR2 reads SMNVEV (reference sequence). V dropped 6 bases and J dropped 1; count of bases not matched to a gene: 5. The CDR3 loop spans 15 amino acids. CDR3 coding DNA: TGTGCCAGCAGGGGACTAGGTGGGTCCTACAATGAGCAGTTCTTC. This encodes CASRGLGGSYNEQFF.

This clonotype was counted between two and nine times. The chain couples TRBV7-9 to TRBJ1-1; the D is unclear. The CDR3 is 13 residues long. CDR1 and CDR2 from the germline V gene are SEHNR and FQNEAQ (reference sequence). Trimming cost V 6 bases and J 1 base, with 9 bases left between them. The DNA of the CDR3 is TGTGCCAGCAGGTGGGCAGCGAACACTGAAGCTTTCTTT. Its translation is CASRWAANTEAFF.

The chain recombines TRBV5-8 with TRBJ2-5, with 10 positions matching TRBD1. The J call may be faulty, since TRBJ2-7 better matches the DNA end. Germline V gene lookup returns CDR1 SGHTS and CDR2 YDEGEE. There are 15 residues in the CDR3. The CDR3 DNA follows: TGTGCCAGCAGCTTGCCCCGACAGGGGGCCCACGAGCAGTACTTC. Translated, it gives CASSLPRQGAHEQYF.

This clonotype has a handful of counts. The J gene is TRBJ1-5, the V gene TRBV18; tentative D call: TRBD1 (5 bases). Trimming removed 2 bases from V and 5 bases from J, with 7 bases in between. The germline V gene encodes CDR1 KGHSH and CDR2 LQKENI. This CDR3 spans 13 amino acids. The DNA of the CDR3 is TGTGCCAGCTCACCAGGGACGGATCAGCCCCAGCATTTT. It specifies CASSPGTDQPQHF.

This chain joins TRBV25-1 and TRBJ2-6; D is ambiguous. Germline values: CDR1 MGHDK, CDR2 SYGVNS. Trimming pared 5 bases from V and 4 bases from J, leaving 9 bases between. The length of the CDR3 is 14 residues. The CDR3 sequence is CASSKGSGANVLTF. CDR3 DNA sequence: TGTGCCAGCAGTAAGGGTTCCGGGGCCAACGTCCTGACTTTC.

This clonotype has more than one count but fewer than ten. Without the conserved terminal phenylalanine or tryptophan, this CDR3 likely stems from a read error. This chain uses TRBV12-3 or TRBV12-4 with TRBJ2-7; D gene uncertain. V dropped 3 bases and J dropped 0 bases, with 6 bases sitting between them. The CDR3 runs to 13 residues. The CDR3: CASSFGNSYEQYS. As DNA, the CDR3 is TGTGCCAGCAGTTTTGGGAACTCCTACGAGCAGTACTCC.

The rearrangement uses TRBV28 and TRBJ2-7; TRBD1 might be the D (6 bases). CDR1 is MDHEN and CDR2 is SYDVKM in the germline V gene. The ends were cut back, 1 base at V and 0 bases at J, with 13 bases in the middle. CDR3 size: 16 residues. The CDR3 nucleotides are TGTGCCAGCAGTTTATTAGACAGGAAGAGCTCCTACGAGCAGTACTTC. Protein sequence: CASSLLDRKSSYEQYF.

This clonotype was counted a few times. This chain joins TRBV20-1 and TRBJ2-7; TRBD2 might be the D (6 bases). Per germline, CDR1 DFQATT and CDR2 SNEGSKA (reference sequence). The CDR3 covers 15 residues. Deletions cut 5 bases from V and 3 bases from J, with 20 bases between. CDR3 sequence (DNA): TGCAGTGCTGGCCTACCGGGACGGGGGATCTACGAGCAGTACTTC. Protein sequence: CSAGLPGRGIYEQYF.

The genes are TRBV5-1 and TRBJ2-2; D is undetermined. The CDR3 spans 15 residues. V was pared by 3 bases and J by 7 bases, with 16 bases between. Germline CDR1 and CDR2: SGHRS and YFSETQ. CDR3 DNA sequence: TGCGCCAGCAGCTCTGCGTCATCGGAAAACGGGGAGCTGTTTTTT. Its protein is CASSSASSENGELFF.

This clonotype was picked up a small number of times. This chain uses TRBV27 with TRBJ2-1; D is ambiguous. The V and J ends lost 3 bases and 9 bases respectively, with 12 bases between them. The V gene's germline CDR1 is MNHEY and CDR2 SMNVEV (reference sequence). The CDR3 loop spans 13 amino acids. The CDR3 loop is CASSFSGYGEQFF. The CDR3 DNA follows: TGTGCCAGCAGTTTCTCCGGGTACGGTGAGCAGTTCTTC.

This rearrangement joins TRBV6-1 to TRBJ2-7; 13 nucleotides agree with TRBD2. The germline CDR1 and CDR2 sequences are MNHNS and SASEGT. This CDR3 comprises 15 residues. The J segment lost 6 bases and the V segment lost 4 bases, leaving 6 bases of the junction unmatched. The CDR3 coding sequence is TGTGCCAGCAGTGGGACTAGCGGGAGCGGAGGCGAGCAGTACTTC. Protein: CASSGTSGSGGEQYF.

This clonotype was picked up many times. The rearrangement uses TRBV12-3 or TRBV12-4 and TRBJ1-2; TRBD1 agrees at 8 bases. V was clipped by 4 bases and J by 7 bases; unmatched bases: 8. CDR3 length: 14 residues. Here the CDR3 reads CASSSTGGLSGYTF. Written as DNA, the CDR3 is TGTGCCAGCAGTTCCACAGGGGGTTTGAGTGGCTACACCTTC.

V gene TRBV19 combines with J gene TRBJ1-1, with D tentatively TRBD1 (5 bases). This CDR3 is 13 amino acids long. V gave up 6 bases and J gave up 1 base, with 9 bases separating them. The germline gives CDR1 LNHDA, CDR2 SQIVND (reference sequence). The CDR3 DNA sequence: TGTGCCAGTAGGACAGCAAAGAACACTGAAGCTTTCTTT. Its protein product is CASRTAKNTEAFF.

The chain employs TRBV6-6 and TRBJ2-7, with D uncertain. The J call is in doubt because the DNA end fits TRBJ2-5 better. This CDR3 comprises 14 residues. Per the germline V gene, CDR1 is MNHNY and CDR2 is SVGAGI (reference sequence). The CDR3 sequence: CASSPATAQETQYF. Written as DNA, the CDR3 is TGTGCCAGCAGTCCCGCAACAGCGCAAGAGACCCAGTACTTC.